This T cell receptor beta chain was profiled in a study of high-grade serous ovarian cancer treatment subgroups. Study context: Mean per sample: approximately 13,000 reads, around 7,100 unique TCR beta rearrangements. Points from the study as a whole: The analyses considered CDR3 and ignored CDR1 and CDR2.

Some clones are missing from TCRdb's copy, which holds only in-frame ones; the method was immunoSEQ multiplex PCR. The profile shows 10,000 to 12,000 clones, about 63% of them singletons. Tumor samples were obtained before definitive surgery or chemotherapy. With 4 bases clipped from V and 1 base from J, the junction kept 7 bases outside the gene matches. The CDR3 is 16 amino acids. Per germline, CDR1 SGHNT and CDR2 YYREEE (reference sequence). This clone is labeled as large. Its antigen is undetermined. The receptor was derived from a human donor with high-grade serous ovarian cancer. The chain is built from TRBV5-4 and TRBJ2-7; 11 bases agree with TRBD2. The sequencing sample was made of tumor tissue. The CDR3 bases are TGTGCCAGCAGCAAGGGGACTAGCGGACCGTCCTACGAGCAGTACTTC. Its translation is CASSKGTSGPSYEQYF.